Shown below are 30 T cell receptor beta chains from a single sample sequenced in a study of blood T cell repertoires in COVID-19. The repertoire was sequenced with immunoSEQ multiplex PCR; TCRdb's copy has only in-frame clones and lacks some. The sample lists about 100,000 clones; around 90% were seen once. The source material was peripheral blood. These receptors came from a middle-aged man with acute or convalescent COVID-19.

The chain joins TRBV19 to TRBJ1-2, with D perhaps matching TRBD1 (6 bases). Germline loops: CDR1 LNHDA, CDR2 SQIVND (reference sequence). CDR3 length: 13 amino acids. V lost 3 bases, J lost 8 bases, and 13 bases lay in between. The chain's CDR3 is CASSIPGEGGYTF. The CDR3 nucleotides read TGTGCCAGTAGTATTCCAGGGGAGGGCGGCTACACCTTC. The entire variable domain, with the rest obtained from reference TRBV19 and TRBJ1-2, is as follows: DGGITQSPKYLFRKEGQNVTLSCEQNLNHDAMYWYRQDPGQGLRLIYYSQIVNDFQKGDIAEGYSVSREKKESFPLTVTSAQKNPTAFYLCASSIPGEGGYTFGSGTRLTVV.

This clone was seen only once. The chain couples TRBV27 to TRBJ1-5; no firm D call. The germline CDR1 and CDR2 sequences are MNHEY and SMNVEV (reference sequence). The V end was cut by 0 bases, the J end by 4 bases, with 4 bases between. The CDR3 totals 13 residues. DNA of the CDR3: TGTGCCAGCAGTTTATCGTCTAATCAGCCCCAGCATTTT. Translation gives CASSLSSNQPQHF.

This clone was seen more than once but under ten times. V gene TRBV27 combines with J gene TRBJ2-3; 7 bases fit TRBD2. This CDR3 region has 14 residues. In germline, CDR1 is MNHEY, CDR2 SMNVEV (reference sequence). J gave up 5 bases and V 4 bases, and 6 bases lay outside the gene matches. As DNA, the CDR3 is TGTGCCAGCAGTTCCCGGACTAGAGGAGATACGCAGTATTTT. Translating gives CASSSRTRGDTQYF.

The chain uses TRBV25-1 and TRBJ1-5, with 7 bases lining up with TRBD1. The V gene end was trimmed by 4 bases and the J gene end by 5 bases; junction bases not matched to a gene: 2. The CDR3 sequence is 13 residues long. CDR1 MGHDK and CDR2 SYGVNS come from the germline V gene. In DNA form, the CDR3 reads TGTGCCAGCAGTGGACAGGGTGATCAGCCCCAGCATTTT. Translating gives CASSGQGDQPQHF. The full variable domain, its missing parts supplied by reference TRBV25-1 and TRBJ1-5, is EADIYQTPRYLVIGTGKKITLECSQTMGHDKMYWYQQDPGMELHLIHYSYGVNSTEKGDLSSESTVSRIRTEHFPLTLESARPSHTSQYLCASSGQGDQPQHFGDGTRLSIL.

The chain joins TRBV25-1 to TRBJ2-4, with D perhaps TRBD2 (7 bases). Germline V CDR1 and CDR2: MGHDK, SYGVNS. The CDR3 length is 14 residues. The V end was cut by 5 bases, the J end by 3 bases, with 11 bases between. The CDR3 nucleotides read TGTGCCAGCAGTCGAGGGGGGGACAAAAACATTCAGTACTTC. This sequence encodes CASSRGGDKNIQYF.

The rearrangement joins TRBV2 to TRBJ1-3, with 9 bases matching TRBD1. Germline lookup yields CDR1 SNHLY and CDR2 FYNNEI. The CDR3 contains 16 residues. With 8 bases clipped from V and 3 bases from J, the junction kept 11 bases outside the gene matches. The CDR3 is CASVLQTGGVGNTIYF. The CDR3 bases are TGTGCCAGCGTCCTACAGACAGGGGGTGTTGGAAACACCATATATTTT.

This rearrangement joins TRBV2 to TRBJ1-4; D is unresolved. Germline V lookup: CDR1 SNHLY, CDR2 FYNNEI. The CDR3 is made up of 13 amino acids. The V and J ends lost 5 bases and 4 bases respectively, with 8 bases between them. The CDR3 DNA sequence: TGTGCCAGCAGTCTTAGGAGTAATGAAAAACTGTTTTTT. Translated, it gives CASSLRSNEKLFF.

The chain is built from TRBV5-6 and TRBJ2-1, with 10 positions matching TRBD1. This CDR3 spans 16 amino acids. The germline CDR1 and CDR2 sequences are SGHDT and YYEEEE. Losses at the gene ends were 5 bases for V and 2 bases for J; bases not matched to a gene: 7. The CDR3 nucleotides read TGTGCCAGCAGAGAGCGAGGGACAGGGGCCTACAATGAGCAGTTCTTC. Translating it yields CASRERGTGAYNEQFF.

The chain joins TRBV4-1 to TRBJ2-4; 7 nucleotides line up with TRBD1. Germline-derived CDR1 and CDR2 are MGHRA and YSYEKL. The CDR3 runs to 14 residues. V was clipped by 0 bases and J by 14 bases; unmatched bases: 10. The CDR3 loop reads CASSQDRIGTEEYF. Here the CDR3 DNA reads TGCGCCAGCAGCCAAGATCGCATCGGGACAGAGGAGTACTTC.

This clone was found a few times. J is TRBJ2-5 and V is TRBV24-1; 7 bases align to TRBD1. Germline CDR1 is KGHDR and CDR2 is SFDVKD. The CDR3 has 13 residues. Unmatched junction bases numbered 10, after V lost 11 bases and J lost 5 bases. The chain's CDR3 is CAIEDRVSETQYF. CDR3 coding DNA: TGTGCCATAGAAGACAGGGTTTCCGAGACCCAGTACTTC.

This rearrangement joins TRBV6-5 to TRBJ2-3, with D possibly matching TRBD1 (6 bases). V was trimmed by 6 bases and J by 1 base, leaving 11 bases between them. This CDR3 contains 14 residues. Germline V gives CDR1 MNHEY, CDR2 SVGAGI. The CDR3 DNA follows: TGTGCCAGCAGGGGAGCAGGGGGCACAGATACGCAGTATTTT. It is translated as CASRGAGGTDTQYF.

This chain connects TRBV19 to TRBJ2-5; the match to TRBD1 covers 7 bases. The CDR3 extends over 15 amino acids. Germline V lookup: CDR1 LNHDA, CDR2 SQIVND (reference sequence). V lost 6 bases and J lost 5; bases outside the gene matches: 12. CDR3 sequence (DNA): TGTGCCAGTAGGATAACAGGGGAGTCCGTGGAGACCCAGTACTTC. Encoded protein: CASRITGESVETQYF. The variable domain in full, completed from reference TRBV19 and TRBJ2-5, reads DGGITQSPKYLFRKEGQNVTLSCEQNLNHDAMYWYRQDPGQGLRLIYYSQIVNDFQKGDIAEGYSVSREKKESFPLTVTSAQKNPTAFYLCASRITGESVETQYFGPGTRLLVL.

V usage is TRBV5-1 and J usage is TRBJ2-3, with a tentative D call TRBD1 (6 bases). The CDR3 loop spans 15 amino acids. The ends were cut back, 2 bases at V and 1 base at J, with 11 bases in the middle. Germline V gene sequence: CDR1 SGHRS, CDR2 YFSETQ. The CDR3 here is CASSFSRGGTDTQYF. The CDR3 DNA reads TGCGCCAGCAGCTTTAGCAGGGGAGGCACAGATACGCAGTATTTT.

This chain links TRBV6-5 with TRBJ1-5; possibly TRBD1 for D (6 bases). The CDR3 loop spans 15 amino acids. Per germline, CDR1 MNHEY and CDR2 SVGAGI. Trimming removed 6 bases from V and 2 bases from J, with 14 bases in between. CDR3 in DNA: TGTGCCAGCAGGTGGGAGGGGGTCGGCAATCAGCCCCAGCATTTT. Amino acids: CASRWEGVGNQPQHF.

This clone was seen only once. The rearrangement uses TRBV3-1 (or the pseudogene TRBV3-2) and TRBJ1-4, with a possible D match to TRBD1 (5 bases). Trimming left V 8 bases short and J 6 bases short, with 16 bases between. Germline-derived CDR1 and CDR2 are LGHDT and YNNKEL (reference sequence). CDR3 length: 14 residues. CDR3 sequence (DNA): TGTGCCAGCGGATTCCGCAGGGATCATGAAAAACTGTTTTTT. Translated: CASGFRRDHEKLFF.

V gene TRBV7-9 combines with J gene TRBJ2-7; the D gene is possibly TRBD2 (5 bases). Deletions cut 5 bases from V and 3 bases from J, with 17 bases between. The CDR3 length is 15 residues. Germline CDR1 is SEHNR and CDR2 is FQNEAQ (reference sequence). As DNA, the CDR3 is TGTGCCAGCAGCCGCTCCGCGGGCAGACTCTACGAGCAGTACTTC. This sequence encodes CASSRSAGRLYEQYF.

CDR3 sequence: CASSLGQGAVVRGTEAFF. CDR3 in DNA: TGTGCCAGCAGCTTGGGACAGGGCGCCGTAGTAAGGGGCACTGAAGCTTTCTTT. J is TRBJ1-1 and V is TRBV5-4; TRBD1 matches at 7 bases. Per germline, CDR1 SGHNT and CDR2 YYREEE (reference sequence). This CDR3 contains 18 residues. The junction had 15 bases not matched to a gene; V was cut back by 0 bases and J by 4 bases.

This clone has only one observation. The chain couples TRBV18 to TRBJ2-5, with 8 bases identical to TRBD1. This CDR3 comprises 15 residues. Trimming removed 3 bases from V and 4 bases from J; junction bases left unmatched: 7. CDR1 and CDR2 (germline): KGHSH, LQKENI. The CDR3: CASSPRQGASETQYF. CDR3 bases: TGTGCCAGCTCACCGCGCCAGGGGGCATCAGAGACCCAGTACTTC.

The J gene is TRBJ2-1, the V gene TRBV28; D call uncertain. CDR3 length equals 15 residues. V gave up 3 bases and J gave up 8 bases, with 17 bases separating them. The germline CDR1 and CDR2 sequences are MDHEN and SYDVKM. CDR3 DNA: TGTGCCAGCAGTTTTTTTCCCGAGAGTGGGCATGAGCAGTTCTTC. The encoded protein is CASSFFPESGHEQFF.

This chain uses TRBV10-3 with TRBJ2-7; 8 nucleotides match TRBD1. CDR1 ENHRY and CDR2 SYGVKD come from the germline V gene. J was trimmed by 6 bases and V by 6 bases; bases with no gene match: 4. The CDR3 runs to 12 residues. CDR3 residues: CAISGTGGEQYF. CDR3 DNA: TGTGCCATCAGCGGGACAGGCGGCGAGCAGTACTTC.

J is TRBJ1-3 and V is TRBV15, with 10 nucleotides matching TRBD1. V dropped 2 bases and J dropped 8; count of bases not matched to a gene: 9. CDR1 and CDR2 (germline): LNHNV, YYDKDF (reference sequence). CDR3 length equals 16 residues. CDR3 amino acids: CATSRSGTGVLDTIYF. The CDR3 DNA follows: TGTGCCACCAGCAGATCCGGGACAGGGGTTCTGGACACCATATATTTT.

The CDR3 loop is CATAIGNTEAFF. CDR3 nucleotide sequence: TGTGCCACAGCGATTGGGAACACTGAAGCTTTCTTT. V usage is TRBV12-3 or TRBV12-4 and J usage is TRBJ1-1; D gene uncertain. There are 12 residues in the CDR3. V lost 10 bases and J lost 1, with 10 bases in between.

The J gene is TRBJ1-2, the V gene TRBV27; TRBD1 agrees at 7 bases. The CDR3 is made up of 16 amino acids. The V gene end was trimmed by 5 bases and the J gene end by 4 bases; junction bases not matched to a gene: 13. From germline, CDR1 is MNHEY and CDR2 SMNVEV (reference sequence). CDR3 residues: CASSPTAGTAFYGYTF. CDR3 bases: TGTGCCAGCAGTCCCACCGCCGGGACAGCTTTCTATGGCTACACCTTC.

This clone has only one observation. The chain employs TRBV7-2 and TRBJ2-1, with TRBD2 identical over 9 bases. V was clipped by 1 base and J by 7 bases; unmatched bases: 5. Per germline, CDR1 SGHTA and CDR2 FQGNSA. CDR3 size: 15 residues. CDR3 nucleotide sequence: TGTGCCAGCAGCTTAGAGGCGGGGGGGCGAAATGAGCAGTTCTTC. Translated, it gives CASSLEAGGRNEQFF.

V is TRBV12-5 and J is TRBJ2-7, with TRBD1 matching 7 bases. This CDR3 region has 15 residues. The germline CDR1 and CDR2 sequences are LGHNT and FRNRAP. V lost 1 base to trimming and J lost 7 bases; unmatched junction nucleotides: 10. This chain's CDR3 is CASGLGRQGSGEQYF. CDR3 nucleotide sequence: TGTGCTAGTGGTTTGGGAAGACAGGGATCTGGGGAGCAGTACTTC. Based on the CDR3 plus reference TRBV12-5 and TRBJ2-7, the full variable domain is DARVTQTPRHKVTEMGQEVTMRCQPILGHNTVFWYRQTMMQGLELLAYFRNRAPLDDSGMPKDRFSAEMPDATLATLKIQPSEPRDSAVYFCASGLGRQGSGEQYFGPGTRLTVT.

The genes are TRBV3-1 (or the pseudogene TRBV3-2) and TRBJ1-2, with 8 bases identical to TRBD1. The CDR3 is made up of 16 amino acids. J lost 4 bases, V lost 2 bases, and 9 bases had no gene match. Germline V CDR1 and CDR2: LGHDT, YNNKEL (reference sequence). CDR3 sequence reads: CASSQFPRDRLYGYTF. DNA for the CDR3: TGTGCCAGCAGCCAATTTCCTAGGGACAGGCTCTATGGCTACACCTTC.

The CDR3 region has the DNA TGTGCCAGCAGCCAAGAGGGGGGGTGGACTGAAGCTTTCTTT. Protein sequence: CASSQEGGWTEAFF. The genes are TRBV3-1 (or the pseudogene TRBV3-2) and TRBJ1-1, with TRBD1 as a possible D gene (5 bases). Trimming took off 0 bases at V and 5 bases at J, with 10 bases between the two ends. Germline values: CDR1 LGHDT, CDR2 YNNKEL (reference sequence). This CDR3 has 14 amino acids.

The J gene is TRBJ1-2, the V gene TRBV25-1, with a weak D call TRBD1 (5 bases). CDR3 size: 13 residues. The germline V gene encodes CDR1 MGHDK and CDR2 SYGVNS. Trimming removed 3 bases from V and 8 bases from J, with 13 bases in between. CDR3 in amino acids: CASSDPGRSGYTF. The CDR3 DNA follows: TGTGCCAGCAGTGATCCAGGGCGGAGCGGCTACACCTTC.

The chain combines TRBV6-6 with TRBJ1-5, with a possible D match to TRBD1 (5 bases). The CDR3 has 13 amino acids. Per germline, CDR1 MNHNY and CDR2 SVGAGI (reference sequence). The V end was cut by 10 bases, the J end by 7 bases, with 17 bases between. The CDR3: CATSEGVIQPQHF. The CDR3 bases are TGTGCCACATCGGAAGGGGTTATCCAGCCCCAGCATTTT.

This chain connects TRBV19 to TRBJ2-7, with 7 bases matching TRBD1. V lost 4 bases, J lost 2 bases, and 8 bases stayed unmatched. The germline gives CDR1 LNHDA, CDR2 SQIVND (reference sequence). The CDR3 length is 15 residues. CDR3 DNA: TGTGCCAGTAGTAACGACCCCGGGACAGCCTACGAGCAGTACTTC. Translation gives CASSNDPGTAYEQYF. Full variable domain (outside the CDR3, taken from reference TRBV19 and TRBJ2-7): DGGITQSPKYLFRKEGQNVTLSCEQNLNHDAMYWYRQDPGQGLRLIYYSQIVNDFQKGDIAEGYSVSREKKESFPLTVTSAQKNPTAFYLCASSNDPGTAYEQYFGPGTRLTVT.